The T cell receptor beta chain under discussion was sequenced for a study of siplizumab effects on memory and regulatory T cells. CDR1 is MNHNS, CDR2 SASEGT, per germline. The CDR3 extends over 15 amino acids. Trimming cost V 0 bases and J 2 bases; bases outside gene matches: 1. Overall study findings and caveats: It seemed that naive T cells were more diverse than memory cells and were major contributors to the alloresponse.

The protocol was immunoSEQ multiplex PCR, while the TCRdb copy is restricted to in-frame clones and leaves out a portion. The data hold roughly 120,000 clones, with about 90% observed a single time. Of note for this clone: Its specificity is unknown.

This clonotype was sampled from a human donor in good health. The sample was Tregs sorted from blood. The V and J genes are TRBV6-1 and TRBJ2-7; 10 positions agree with TRBD1. The DNA of the CDR3 is TGTGCCAGCAGTGAAGCGGGACAGGGGACCTACGAGCAGTACTTC. Translating it yields CASSEAGQGTYEQYF.